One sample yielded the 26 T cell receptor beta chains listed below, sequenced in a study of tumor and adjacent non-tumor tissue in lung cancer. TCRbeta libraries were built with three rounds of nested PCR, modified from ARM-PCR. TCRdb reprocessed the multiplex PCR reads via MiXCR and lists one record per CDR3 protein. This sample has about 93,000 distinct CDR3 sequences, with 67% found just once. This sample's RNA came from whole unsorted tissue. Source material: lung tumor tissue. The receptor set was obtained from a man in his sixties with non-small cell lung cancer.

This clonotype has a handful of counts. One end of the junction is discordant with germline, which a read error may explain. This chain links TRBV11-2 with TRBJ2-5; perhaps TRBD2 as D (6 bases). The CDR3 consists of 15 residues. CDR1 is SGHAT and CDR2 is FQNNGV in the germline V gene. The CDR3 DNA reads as TGTGCCGGCAGCTTAGGAGGGTCAGCCCAAGAGACCCAGTACTTC. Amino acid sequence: CAGSLGGSAQETQYF.

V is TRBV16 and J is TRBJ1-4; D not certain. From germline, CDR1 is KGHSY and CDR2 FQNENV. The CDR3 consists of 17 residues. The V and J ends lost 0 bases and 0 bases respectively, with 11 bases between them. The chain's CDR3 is CASSQSIRFATNEKLFF. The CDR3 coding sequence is TGTGCCAGCAGCCAATCGATAAGATTTGCAACTAATGAAAAACTGTTTTTT.

The CDR3 DNA reads TGTGCCAGCAGCCCCATCCTCGACAGGGGGCTTACCGGGGAGTCGTTTTTT. Amino acids: CASSPILDRGLTGESFF. This chain connects TRBV5-7 to TRBJ2-2; TRBD1 matches at 10 bases. TRBV5-7 is noted as an ORF with a role that remains uncertain. The ends lost 4 bases at V and 16 bases at J; junction bases unmatched: 22. This CDR3 region has 17 residues.

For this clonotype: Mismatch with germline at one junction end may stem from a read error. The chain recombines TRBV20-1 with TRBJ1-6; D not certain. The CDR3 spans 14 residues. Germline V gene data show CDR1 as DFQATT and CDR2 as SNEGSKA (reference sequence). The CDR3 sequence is CSARDAPGGSSLHF. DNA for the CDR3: TGCAGTGCTAGAGATGCGCCAGGCGGTTCATCCCTCCACTTT.

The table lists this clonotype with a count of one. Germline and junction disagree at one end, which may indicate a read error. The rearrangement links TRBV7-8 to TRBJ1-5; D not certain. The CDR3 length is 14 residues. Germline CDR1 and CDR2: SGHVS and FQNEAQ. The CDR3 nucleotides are TGTACCAGCAGCTTACTAGGTTTCAATCAGCCCCGGCATTTT. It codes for CTSSLLGFNQPRHF.

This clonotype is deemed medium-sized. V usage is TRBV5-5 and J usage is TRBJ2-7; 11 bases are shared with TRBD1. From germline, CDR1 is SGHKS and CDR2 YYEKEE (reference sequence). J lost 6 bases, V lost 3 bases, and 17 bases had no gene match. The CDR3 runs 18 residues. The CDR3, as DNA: TGTGCCAGCAGCTCGGCGGCAATATCCGGGACAGGGGGTAGCGAGCAGTACTTC. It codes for CASSSAAISGTGGSEQYF.

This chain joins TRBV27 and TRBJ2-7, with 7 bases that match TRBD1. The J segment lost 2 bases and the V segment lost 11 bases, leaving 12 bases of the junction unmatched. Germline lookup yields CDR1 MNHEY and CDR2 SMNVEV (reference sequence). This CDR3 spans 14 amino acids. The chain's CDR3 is CASKKGQSTYEQYF. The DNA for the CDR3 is TGTGCCTCCAAAAAGGGACAGAGTACCTACGAGCAGTACTTC.

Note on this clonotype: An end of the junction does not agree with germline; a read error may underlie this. DNA of the CDR3: TGTGCCAGCGGCTTAGGGGGACAAGTCCAAGAGACCCAGTACTTC. Protein sequence: CASGLGGQVQETQYF. V is TRBV7-9 and J is TRBJ2-5; perhaps TRBD1 as D (6 bases). Per germline, CDR1 SEHNR and CDR2 FQNEAQ (reference sequence). The CDR3 length is 15 residues.

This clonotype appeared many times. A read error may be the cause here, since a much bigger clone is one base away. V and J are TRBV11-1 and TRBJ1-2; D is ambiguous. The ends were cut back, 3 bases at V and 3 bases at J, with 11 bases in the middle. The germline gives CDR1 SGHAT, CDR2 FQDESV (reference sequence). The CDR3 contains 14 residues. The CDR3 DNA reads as TGTGCCAGCAGCTTTAGCAAGGGAGACTATGGCTACACCTTC. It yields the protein CASSFSKGDYGYTF. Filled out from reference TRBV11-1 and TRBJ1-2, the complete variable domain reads EAEVAQSPRYKITEKSQAVAFWCDPISGHATLYWYRQILGQGPELLVQFQDESVVDDSQLPKDRFSAERLKGVDSTLKIQPAELGDSAMYLCASSFSKGDYGYTFGSGTRLTVV.

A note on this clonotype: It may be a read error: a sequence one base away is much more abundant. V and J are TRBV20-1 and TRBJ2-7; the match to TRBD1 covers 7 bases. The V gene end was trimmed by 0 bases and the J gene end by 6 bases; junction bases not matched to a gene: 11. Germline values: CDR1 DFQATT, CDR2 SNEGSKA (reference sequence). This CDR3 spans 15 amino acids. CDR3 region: CSARDLVTGKSEQYF. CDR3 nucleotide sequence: TGCAGTGCTAGAGATCTTGTGACAGGGAAGAGCGAGCAGTACTTC.

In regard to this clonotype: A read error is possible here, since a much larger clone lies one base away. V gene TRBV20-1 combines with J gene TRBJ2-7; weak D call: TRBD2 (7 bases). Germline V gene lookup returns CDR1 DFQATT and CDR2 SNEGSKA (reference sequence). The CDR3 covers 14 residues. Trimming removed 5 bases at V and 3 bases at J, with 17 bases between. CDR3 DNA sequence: TGCAGTGCTGGGGGGGGCGAGGGCTACTACGAGCAGTACTTC. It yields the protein CSAGGGEGYYEQYF.

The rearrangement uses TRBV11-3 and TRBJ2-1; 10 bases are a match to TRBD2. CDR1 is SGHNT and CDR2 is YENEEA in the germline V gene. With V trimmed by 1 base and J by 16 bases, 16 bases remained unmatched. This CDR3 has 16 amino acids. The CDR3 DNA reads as TGTGCCAGCAGCTTAGGGACTAGCGGACCTGGGGATGAACATTTCTTC. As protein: CASSLGTSGPGDEHFF. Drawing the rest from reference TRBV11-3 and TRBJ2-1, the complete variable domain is EAGVVQSPRYKIIEKKQPVAFWCNPISGHNTLYWYLQNLGQGPELLIRYENEEAVDDSQLPKDRFSAERLKGVDSTLKIQPAELGDSAVYLCASSLGTSGPGDEHFFGPGTRLTVL.

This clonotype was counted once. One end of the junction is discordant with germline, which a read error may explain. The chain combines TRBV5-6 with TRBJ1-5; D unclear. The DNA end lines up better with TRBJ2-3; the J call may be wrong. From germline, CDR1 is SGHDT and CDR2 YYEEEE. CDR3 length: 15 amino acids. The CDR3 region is CAGSRSGYSNQPQYF. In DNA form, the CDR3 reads TGTGCCGGCAGCCGTTCAGGATATAGCAATCAGCCCCAGTATTTT.

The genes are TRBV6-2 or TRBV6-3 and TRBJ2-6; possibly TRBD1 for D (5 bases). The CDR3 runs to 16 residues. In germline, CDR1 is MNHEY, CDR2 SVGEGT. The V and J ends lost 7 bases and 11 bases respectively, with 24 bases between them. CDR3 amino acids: CASTKGRHPGADVLTF. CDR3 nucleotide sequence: TGTGCCAGCACCAAGGGGCGTCACCCTGGGGCTGACGTCCTGACTTTC.

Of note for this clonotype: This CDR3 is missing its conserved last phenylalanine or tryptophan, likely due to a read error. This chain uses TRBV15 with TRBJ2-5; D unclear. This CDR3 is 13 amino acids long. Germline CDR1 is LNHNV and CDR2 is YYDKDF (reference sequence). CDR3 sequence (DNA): TGTGCCACCAGCAGAGATCACCAAGAGACACAGTACTTA. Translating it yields CATSRDHQETQYL.

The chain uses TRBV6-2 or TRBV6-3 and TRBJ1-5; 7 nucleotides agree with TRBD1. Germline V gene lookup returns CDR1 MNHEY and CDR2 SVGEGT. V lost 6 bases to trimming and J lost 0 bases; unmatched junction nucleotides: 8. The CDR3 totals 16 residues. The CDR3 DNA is TGTGCCAGCAGCATAAGCAGGGGGTATAGCAATCAGCCCCAGCATTTT. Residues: CASSISRGYSNQPQHF.

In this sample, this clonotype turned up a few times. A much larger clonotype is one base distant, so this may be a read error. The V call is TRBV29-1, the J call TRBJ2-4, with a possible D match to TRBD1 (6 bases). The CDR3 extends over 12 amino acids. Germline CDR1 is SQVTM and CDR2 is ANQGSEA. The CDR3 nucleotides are TGCAGCGTTGACCTGGGGACAAACCTTCAGTACTTC. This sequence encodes CSVDLGTNLQYF.

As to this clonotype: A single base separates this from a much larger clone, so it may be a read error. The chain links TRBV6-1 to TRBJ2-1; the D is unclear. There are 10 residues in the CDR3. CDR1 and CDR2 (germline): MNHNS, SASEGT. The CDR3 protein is CASSLNEQPF. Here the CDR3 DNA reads TGTGCCAGCAGCTTGAATGAGCAGCCCTTC.

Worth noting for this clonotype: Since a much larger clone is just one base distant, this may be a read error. The CDR3 spells CGVGGMMDTQYF. The CDR3 DNA sequence: TGCGGCGTTGGGGGGATGATGGATACGCAGTATTTT. The chain employs TRBV29-1 and TRBJ2-3, with TRBD2 as a possible D gene (6 bases). CDR3 length equals 12 residues. CDR1 and CDR2 (germline): SQVTM, ANQGSEA.

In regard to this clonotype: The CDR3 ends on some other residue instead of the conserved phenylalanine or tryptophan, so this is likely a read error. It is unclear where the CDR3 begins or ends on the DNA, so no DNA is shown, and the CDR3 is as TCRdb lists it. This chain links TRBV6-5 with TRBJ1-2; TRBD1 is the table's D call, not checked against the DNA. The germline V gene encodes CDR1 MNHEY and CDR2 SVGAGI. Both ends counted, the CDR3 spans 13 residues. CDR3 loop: CASSYTGNRGYTY.

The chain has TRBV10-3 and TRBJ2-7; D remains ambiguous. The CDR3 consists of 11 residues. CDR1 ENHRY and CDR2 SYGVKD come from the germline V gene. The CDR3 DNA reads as TGTGCAGCACAAACCTATTACGAGCAGTACTTC. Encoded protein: CAAQTYYEQYF.

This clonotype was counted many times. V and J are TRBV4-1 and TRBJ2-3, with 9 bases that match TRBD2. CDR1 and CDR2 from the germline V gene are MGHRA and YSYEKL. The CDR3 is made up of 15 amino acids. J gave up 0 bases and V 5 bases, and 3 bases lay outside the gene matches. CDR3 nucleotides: TGCGCCAGCAGCTATAGCGGGAGTAGCACAGATACGCAGTATTTT. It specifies CASSYSGSSTDTQYF.

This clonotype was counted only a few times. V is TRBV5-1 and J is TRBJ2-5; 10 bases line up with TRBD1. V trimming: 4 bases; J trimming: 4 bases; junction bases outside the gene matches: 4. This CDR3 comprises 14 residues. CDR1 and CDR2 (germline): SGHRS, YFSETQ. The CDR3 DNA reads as TGCGCCAGCAGCCGGGACAGGGGACCAGAGACCCAGTACTTC. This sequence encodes CASSRDRGPETQYF.

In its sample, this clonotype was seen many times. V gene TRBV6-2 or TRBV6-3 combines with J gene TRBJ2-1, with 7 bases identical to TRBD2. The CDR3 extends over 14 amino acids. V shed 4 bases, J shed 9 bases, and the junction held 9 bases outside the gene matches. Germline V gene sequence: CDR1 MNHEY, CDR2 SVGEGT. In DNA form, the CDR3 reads TGTGCCAGCAGTTCTCAGCGGGAAACGATTGAGCAGTTCTTC. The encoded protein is CASSSQRETIEQFF.

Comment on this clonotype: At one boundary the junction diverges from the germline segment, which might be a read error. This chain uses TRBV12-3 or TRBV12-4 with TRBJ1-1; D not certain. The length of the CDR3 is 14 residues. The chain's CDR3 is CAITLTRMNTEPFF. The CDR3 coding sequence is TGTGCCATCACCTTGACAAGGATGAACACTGAACCTTTCTTT.

CDR3 amino acids: CVLGNGYTF. In DNA form, the CDR3 reads TGTGTCCTAGGAAATGGCTACACCTTC. The chain couples TRBV30 to TRBJ1-2; D is ambiguous. The CDR3 has 9 residues. CDR1 and CDR2 from the germline V gene are GTSNPN and SVGIG (reference sequence).